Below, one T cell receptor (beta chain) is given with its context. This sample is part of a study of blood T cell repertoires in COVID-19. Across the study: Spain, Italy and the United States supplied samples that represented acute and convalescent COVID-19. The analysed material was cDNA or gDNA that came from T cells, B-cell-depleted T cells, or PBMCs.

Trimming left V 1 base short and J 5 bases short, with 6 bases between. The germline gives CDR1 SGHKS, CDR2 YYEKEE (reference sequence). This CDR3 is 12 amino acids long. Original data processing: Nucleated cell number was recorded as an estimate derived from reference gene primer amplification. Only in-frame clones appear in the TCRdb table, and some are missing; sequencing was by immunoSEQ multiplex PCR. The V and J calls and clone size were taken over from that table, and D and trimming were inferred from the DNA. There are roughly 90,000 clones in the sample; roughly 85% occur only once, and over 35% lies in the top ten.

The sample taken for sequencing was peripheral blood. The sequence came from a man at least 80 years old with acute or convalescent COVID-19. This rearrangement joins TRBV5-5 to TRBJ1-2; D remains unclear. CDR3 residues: CASSLSQYGYTF. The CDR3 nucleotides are TGTGCCAGCAGCTTGTCCCAGTATGGCTACACCTTC.